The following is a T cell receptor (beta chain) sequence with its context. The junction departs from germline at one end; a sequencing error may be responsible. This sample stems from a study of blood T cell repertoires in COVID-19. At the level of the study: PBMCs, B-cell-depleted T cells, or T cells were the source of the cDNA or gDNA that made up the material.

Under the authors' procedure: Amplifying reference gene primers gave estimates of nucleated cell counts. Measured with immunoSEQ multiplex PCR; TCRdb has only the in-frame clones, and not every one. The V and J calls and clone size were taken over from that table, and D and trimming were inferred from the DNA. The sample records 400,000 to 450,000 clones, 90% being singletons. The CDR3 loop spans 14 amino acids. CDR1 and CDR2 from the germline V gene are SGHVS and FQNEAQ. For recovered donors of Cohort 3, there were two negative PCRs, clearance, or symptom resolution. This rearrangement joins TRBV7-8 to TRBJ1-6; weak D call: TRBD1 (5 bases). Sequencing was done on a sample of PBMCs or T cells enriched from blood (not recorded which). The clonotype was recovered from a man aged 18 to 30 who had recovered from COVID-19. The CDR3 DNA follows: TGTGCCAGCACCTTAGACAGCACTAATTCACCCCTCCACTTT. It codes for CASTLDSTNSPLHF.